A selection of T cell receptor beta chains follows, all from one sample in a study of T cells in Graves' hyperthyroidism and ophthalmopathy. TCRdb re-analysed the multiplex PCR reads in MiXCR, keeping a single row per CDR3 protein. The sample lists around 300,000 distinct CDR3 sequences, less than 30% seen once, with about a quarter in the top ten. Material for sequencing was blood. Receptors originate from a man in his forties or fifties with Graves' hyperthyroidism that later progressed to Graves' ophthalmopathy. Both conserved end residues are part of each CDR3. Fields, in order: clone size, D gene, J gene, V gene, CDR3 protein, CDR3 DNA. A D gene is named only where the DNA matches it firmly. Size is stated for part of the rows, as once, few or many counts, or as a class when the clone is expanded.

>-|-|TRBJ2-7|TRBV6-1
CASSIGEQYF
TGTGCCAGCAGCATTGGCGAGCAGTACTTC
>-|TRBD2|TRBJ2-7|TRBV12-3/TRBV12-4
CASSPGRGGSSSYEQYF
TGTGCCAGCAGTCCCGGTCGGGGCGGGAGTTCCTCCTACGAGCAGTACTTC
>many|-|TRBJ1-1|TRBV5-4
CASSSPPSGTEAFF
TGTGCCAGCAGCTCGCCCCCGTCGGGCACTGAAGCTTTCTTT
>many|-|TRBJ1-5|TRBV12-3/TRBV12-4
CASSFGQGGGNQPQHF
TGTGCCAGCAGTTTCGGGCAGGGCGGCGGCAATCAGCCCCAGCATTTT
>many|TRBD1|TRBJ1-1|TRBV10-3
CAISETGTGVWTEAFF
TGTGCCATCAGTGAAACCGGGACAGGGGTTTGGACTGAAGCTTTCTTT
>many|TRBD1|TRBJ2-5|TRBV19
CASSMIPRTGTQETQYF
TGTGCCAGTAGTATGATCCCTCGGACAGGAACACAAGAGACCCAGTACTTC
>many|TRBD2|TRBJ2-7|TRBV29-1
CSVESAGGPGEQYF
TGCAGCGTTGAATCAGCGGGAGGGCCGGGGGAGCAGTACTTC
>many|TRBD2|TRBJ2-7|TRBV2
CASSRSAGGPYEQYF
TGTGCCAGCAGTCGAAGCGCGGGAGGGCCCTACGAGCAGTACTTC
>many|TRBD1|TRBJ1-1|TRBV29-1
CSVTGARGAFF
TGCAGCGTTACAGGGGCAAGGGGGGCTTTCTTT
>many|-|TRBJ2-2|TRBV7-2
CASSLARRAGELFF
TGTGCCAGCAGCTTAGCGCGGCGGGCCGGGGAGCTGTTTTTT
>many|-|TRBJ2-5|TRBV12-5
CVSGLETAYASRETQYF
TGTGTTAGTGGTTTGGAGACGGCCTACGCTTCGAGGGAGACCCAGTACTTC
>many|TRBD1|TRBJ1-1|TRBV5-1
CASSSDRDLRSTEAFF
TGCGCCAGCAGCTCGGACAGGGATTTGAGGAGCACTGAAGCTTTCTTT
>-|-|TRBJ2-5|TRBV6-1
CASSRNPHERMETQYF
TGTGCCAGCAGCCGCAATCCTCATGAGCGAATGGAGACCCAGTACTTC
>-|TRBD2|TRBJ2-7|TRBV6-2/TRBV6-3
CASSGLAGGHEQYF
TGTGCCAGCAGTGGACTAGCGGGAGGGCACGAGCAGTACTTC
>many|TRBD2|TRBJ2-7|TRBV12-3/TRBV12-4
CASSFPSGGSYEQYF
TGTGCCAGCAGTTTTCCCAGCGGGGGATCCTACGAGCAGTACTTC
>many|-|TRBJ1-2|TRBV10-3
CAIGWDSIYGYTF
TGTGCCATCGGGTGGGACTCCATCTATGGCTACACCTTC
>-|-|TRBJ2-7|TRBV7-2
CASSLVGTFGEQYF
TGTGCCAGCAGCTTAGTCGGGACCTTCGGCGAGCAGTACTTC
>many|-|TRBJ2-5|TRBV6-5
CASSPPLVETQYF
TGTGCCAGCAGTCCCCCGCTGGTAGAGACCCAGTACTTC
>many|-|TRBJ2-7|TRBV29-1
CSAERQGYEQYF
TGCAGCGCCGAGCGGCAGGGATACGAGCAGTACTTC
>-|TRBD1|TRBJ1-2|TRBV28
CASSYWTGLNYGYTF
TGTGCCAGCAGTTACTGGACAGGGCTAAACTATGGCTACACCTTC
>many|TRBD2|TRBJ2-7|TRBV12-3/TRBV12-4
CASSPLAGVPYEQYF
TGTGCCAGCAGCCCACTAGCGGGAGTACCGTACGAGCAGTACTTC
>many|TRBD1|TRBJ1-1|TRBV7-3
CASSLGTANTEAFF
TGTGCCAGCAGCTTAGGGACAGCGAACACTGAAGCTTTCTTT
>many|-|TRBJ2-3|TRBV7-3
CASSRSREDTQYF
TGTGCCAGCAGTCGCAGCAGGGAGGATACGCAGTATTTT
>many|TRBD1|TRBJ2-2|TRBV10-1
CASRRDRGNTGELFF
TGCGCCAGCCGAAGGGACAGGGGGAACACCGGGGAGCTGTTTTTT
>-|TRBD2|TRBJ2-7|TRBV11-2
CASSPPGLAGIGLQYF
TGTGCCAGCAGCCCCCCAGGGCTAGCGGGGATCGGTCTGCAGTACTTC
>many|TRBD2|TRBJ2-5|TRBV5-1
CASSLTAGEGQETQYF
TGCGCCAGCAGCTTAACAGCGGGAGAGGGGCAAGAGACCCAGTACTTC
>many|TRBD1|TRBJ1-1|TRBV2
CASVRRTGVVTEAFF
TGTGCCAGCGTCCGAAGGACAGGGGTCGTGACTGAAGCTTTCTTT
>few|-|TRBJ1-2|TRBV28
CASSRQGDYTF
TGTGCCAGCTCAAGGCAGGGAGACTACACCTTC
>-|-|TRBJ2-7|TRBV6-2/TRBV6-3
CASTNHRGTAIYEQYF
TGTGCCAGCACCAACCACCGCGGGACGGCGATTTACGAGCAGTACTTC